Below, 30 T cell receptor beta chains from the same sample are listed, as sequenced in a study of identical twins. MiXCR, applied by TCRdb to the 5' RACE reads, yields one record per CDR3 protein. Among 1.5 million or so distinct CDR3 sequences listed, about 32% were seen once. Source material: cord blood. Receptors originate from a newborn girl in good health.

This clonotype came up a few times. The chain couples TRBV11-2 to TRBJ2-1; 9 bases match TRBD2. This CDR3 is built from 16 residues. The J segment lost 0 bases and the V segment lost 5 bases, leaving 5 bases of the junction unmatched. CDR1 and CDR2 (germline): SGHAT, FQNNGV. CDR3 sequence: CASSALAGVSYNEQFF. Here the CDR3 DNA reads TGTGCCAGCAGCGCCTTAGCGGGGGTCTCCTACAATGAGCAGTTCTTC.

This clonotype was counted between two and nine times. This sequence joins TRBV7-9 and TRBJ1-5, with a weak D call TRBD1 (6 bases). Trimming left V 1 base short and J 4 bases short, with 11 bases between. The CDR3 extends over 15 amino acids. Germline assignment: CDR1 SEHNR and CDR2 FQNEAQ (reference sequence). In nucleotides, the CDR3 is TGTGCCAGCAGCTTAGGGGGGGCTCCGAATCAGCCCCAGCATTTT. As protein: CASSLGGAPNQPQHF.

This clonotype was observed a few times. V and J are TRBV18 and TRBJ2-7, with D perhaps matching TRBD2 (6 bases). The J call is doubtful: the DNA matches TRBJ2-5 better. CDR3 length: 14 residues. Looked up from germline, CDR1 is KGHSH and CDR2 is LQKENI. Here the CDR3 DNA reads TGTGCCAGCTCACCATCCTTAGGGAGGGAGACCCAGTACTTC. Translation: CASSPSLGRETQYF.

At least ten counts were recorded for this clonotype. The chain has TRBV20-1 and TRBJ2-7; 8 bases are shared with TRBD1. Germline values: CDR1 DFQATT, CDR2 SNEGSKA (reference sequence). CDR3 length: 13 residues. J lost 4 bases, V lost 6 bases, and 8 bases had no gene match. The CDR3 DNA follows: TGCAGTGCCGAAGACAGGGGCGTATACGAGCAGTACTTC. Protein product: CSAEDRGVYEQYF.

This chain's CDR3 is CASSLRDSRFRELFF. The CDR3 DNA reads TGTGCCAGCAGCTTACGGGACTCAAGATTTAGGGAGCTGTTTTTT. The chain combines TRBV4-2 with TRBJ2-2; D perhaps matches TRBD2 (6 bases). The CDR3 has 15 residues. Trimming shortened V by 5 bases and J by 9 bases, and 19 bases separated the two germline ends. Germline CDR1 and CDR2: LGHNA and YNFKEQ.

This clonotype was seen only a few times. CDR3 nucleotide sequence: TGTGCCAGCAGCATCTTTACCGGGGAGCTGTTTTTT. Protein sequence: CASSIFTGELFF. The V call is TRBV28, the J call TRBJ2-2; D is undetermined. CDR1 and CDR2 from the germline V gene are MDHEN and SYDVKM. The CDR3 is made up of 12 amino acids. Trimming pared 6 bases from V and 5 bases from J, leaving 7 bases between.

This clonotype was counted only a few times. This chain uses TRBV19 with TRBJ1-1; D gene ambiguous. Trimming took 3 bases from V and 4 from J, leaving 9 bases between them. Germline CDR1 and CDR2: LNHDA and SQIVND (reference sequence). This CDR3 has 13 amino acids. DNA for the CDR3: TGTGCCAGTAGTATCGGAGAGATCACTGAAGCTTTCTTT. It encodes CASSIGEITEAFF. Complete variable domain (other parts from reference TRBV19 and TRBJ1-1): DGGITQSPKYLFRKEGQNVTLSCEQNLNHDAMYWYRQDPGQGLRLIYYSQIVNDFQKGDIAEGYSVSREKKESFPLTVTSAQKNPTAFYLCASSIGEITEAFFGQGTRLTVV.

The rearrangement uses TRBV20-1 and TRBJ2-7; 7 bases are a match to TRBD1. The ends lost 5 bases at V and 0 bases at J; junction bases unmatched: 1. In germline, CDR1 is DFQATT, CDR2 SNEGSKA (reference sequence). The CDR3 spans 12 residues. The CDR3 sequence: CSAGQASYEQYF. CDR3 nucleotides: TGCAGTGCTGGACAGGCCTCCTACGAGCAGTACTTC.

This clonotype has at least ten counts. This sequence joins TRBV5-6 and TRBJ2-3; 14 bases fit TRBD2. The CDR3 runs 15 residues. Germline V CDR1 and CDR2: SGHDT, YYEEEE. J lost 8 bases, V lost 3 bases, and 5 bases had no gene match. The CDR3 reads CASSYGLAGGVTQYF. Written as DNA, the CDR3 is TGTGCCAGCAGCTATGGACTAGCGGGGGGAGTTACGCAGTATTTT.

This clonotype was found a few times. The chain links TRBV4-2 to TRBJ2-5; possible D gene TRBD2, 5 bases. The CDR3 is made up of 12 amino acids. Per germline, CDR1 LGHNA and CDR2 YNFKEQ. Between the trimmed V and J ends, which lost 5 bases and 2 bases, there was a span of 6 bases. CDR3 loop: CASSTRQETQYF. The CDR3, as DNA: TGTGCCAGCAGCACTAGACAAGAGACCCAGTACTTC.

In its sample, this clonotype was seen once. An end of the junction differs from the germline gene, which may be a read error. V usage is TRBV2 and J usage is TRBJ2-3; D tentatively reads TRBD1 or TRBD2 (5 bases each). The CDR3 loop spans 13 amino acids. The germline gives CDR1 SNHLY, CDR2 FYNNEI. CDR3 DNA: TGTGCCAACTTGGGGGTTTCAACAGATATGCAGTATTTT. Amino acid sequence: CANLGVSTDMQYF.

The sample holds a few counts of this clonotype. The rearrangement links TRBV6-2 or TRBV6-3 to TRBJ2-7, with 11 bases aligning to TRBD2. V gave up 8 bases and J gave up 11 bases; unmatched junction bases: 5. This CDR3 has 11 amino acids. The germline V gene has CDR1 MNHEY and CDR2 SVGEGT. The CDR3 DNA is TGTGCCAGCGGGGAGGGACTAGCGGAGTACTTC. Translated, it gives CASGEGLAEYF.

The chain joins TRBV28 to TRBJ2-3, with D possibly being TRBD1 (5 bases). V was trimmed by 6 bases and J by 5 bases, leaving 15 bases between them. The germline gives CDR1 MDHEN, CDR2 SYDVKM. This CDR3 has 14 amino acids. The CDR3 nucleotides are TGTGCCAGCAGCCTGGACACCTGGGAAGATACGCAGTATTTT. It yields the protein CASSLDTWEDTQYF.

The V gene is TRBV20-1, the J gene TRBJ2-3; D is unresolved. Trimming stripped 7 bases from V and 8 bases from J, with 13 bases between. Germline V gene lookup returns CDR1 DFQATT and CDR2 SNEGSKA (reference sequence). The CDR3 length is 11 residues. The CDR3 nucleotides read TGCAGTGGCCGACTGGTTGGTACGCAGTATTTT. Translating it yields CSGRLVGTQYF.

The chain uses TRBV29-1 and TRBJ1-1; D unclear. Germline V gene sequence: CDR1 SQVTM, CDR2 ANQGSEA. The CDR3 totals 13 residues. The ends were cut back, 4 bases at V and 0 bases at J, with 9 bases in the middle. The CDR3 bases are TGCAGCGTTGGCCACCTTTTGAACACTGAAGCTTTCTTT. Its protein is CSVGHLLNTEAFF. The whole variable domain, remainder taken from reference TRBV29-1 and TRBJ1-1, is SAVISQKPSRDICQRGTSLTIQCQVDSQVTMMFWYRQQPGQSLTLIATANQGSEATYESGFVIDKFPISRPNLTFSTLTVSNMSPEDSSIYLCSVGHLLNTEAFFGQGTRLTVV.

The rearrangement uses TRBV30 and TRBJ1-2, with D perhaps TRBD1 (5 bases). Trimming left V 2 bases short and J 8 bases short, with 15 bases between. The CDR3 is 13 amino acids. The V gene's germline CDR1 is GTSNPN and CDR2 SVGIG (reference sequence). The CDR3 reads CAWSPTGLFGYTF. In DNA, the CDR3 is TGTGCCTGGAGTCCCACGGGGCTATTCGGCTACACCTTC.

This clonotype showed up many times. The chain recombines TRBV28 with TRBJ2-7; D remains unclear. Trimming pared 6 bases from V and 5 bases from J, leaving 8 bases between. CDR3 size: 11 residues. Germline V CDR1 and CDR2: MDHEN, SYDVKM. The DNA for the CDR3 is TGTGCCAGCAGCTTAGCCCACGAGCAGTACTTC. Translated: CASSLAHEQYF. The full variable domain, rest sourced from reference TRBV28 and TRBJ2-7, is DVKVTQSSRYLVKRTGEKVFLECVQDMDHENMFWYRQDPGLGLRLIYFSYDVKMKEKGDIPEGYSVSREKKERFSLILESASTNQTSMYLCASSLAHEQYFGPGTRLTVT.

The chain couples TRBV4-2 to TRBJ2-3; 14 bases match TRBD2. CDR1 is LGHNA, CDR2 YNFKEQ, per germline. V dropped 1 base and J dropped 6; count of bases not matched to a gene: 6. The CDR3 has 17 residues. CDR3 sequence: CASSQVGLAGAGDTQYF. CDR3 bases: TGTGCCAGCAGCCAAGTGGGACTAGCGGGAGCAGGGGATACGCAGTATTTT.

V gene TRBV20-1 combines with J gene TRBJ2-5; D might be TRBD2 (6 bases). The V end was cut by 0 bases, the J end by 2 bases, with 13 bases between. Germline V gene data show CDR1 as DFQATT and CDR2 as SNEGSKA (reference sequence). The CDR3 is 15 amino acids. CDR3 sequence reads: CSARDTPGEQETQYF. CDR3 nucleotide sequence: TGCAGTGCTAGAGATACTCCGGGGGAGCAAGAGACCCAGTACTTC.

This clonotype has only a few counts. This chain connects TRBV12-3 or TRBV12-4 to TRBJ2-7, with D uncertain. CDR3 length: 12 residues. V was trimmed by 7 bases and J by 2 bases, leaving 9 bases between them. CDR3 region: CASTFYTYEQYF. The DNA for the CDR3 is TGTGCCAGCACCTTTTACACCTACGAGCAGTACTTC.

This chain links TRBV28 with TRBJ2-1; TRBD1 agrees at 9 bases. Germline CDR1 is MDHEN and CDR2 is SYDVKM. Trimming at V came to 5 bases and at J to 4 bases, leaving 6 bases not matched to a gene. The CDR3 has 15 residues. The CDR3 nucleotides are TGTGCCAGCAGTCGCCGGGACAGGGTTTACAATGAGCAGTTCTTC. It codes for CASSRRDRVYNEQFF. Looking up the rest from reference TRBV28 and TRBJ2-1 gives the full variable domain: DVKVTQSSRYLVKRTGEKVFLECVQDMDHENMFWYRQDPGLGLRLIYFSYDVKMKEKGDIPEGYSVSREKKERFSLILESASTNQTSMYLCASSRRDRVYNEQFFGPGTRLTVL.

The chain carries TRBV12-3 or TRBV12-4 and TRBJ2-3; D gene uncertain. The CDR3 is 16 amino acids. Trimming left V 3 bases short and J 0 bases short, with 13 bases between. In DNA, the CDR3 is TGTGCCAGCAGTTTCGACACTGGCGGTAGCACAGATACGCAGTATTTT. Protein sequence: CASSFDTGGSTDTQYF.

The V and J genes are TRBV2 and TRBJ2-5, with TRBD2 matching 8 bases. Judging by the DNA end, TRBJ2-7 fits better; the J call may be wrong. This CDR3 comprises 13 residues. Germline assignment: CDR1 SNHLY and CDR2 FYNNEI. In DNA, the CDR3 is TGTGCCAGCAGATACAGCGGGAGACGCGAGCAGTACTTC. Protein: CASRYSGRREQYF.

This clonotype turned up a few times. The genes are TRBV3-1 and TRBJ2-7, with D possibly called TRBD1 or TRBD2 (5 bases each). The CDR3 spans 15 residues. Germline V gene data show CDR1 as LGHDT and CDR2 as YNNKEL (reference sequence). V lost 3 bases, J lost 6 bases, and 18 bases lay in between. Here the CDR3 reads CASSHPINRGREQYF. The CDR3 coding sequence is TGTGCCAGCAGCCACCCCATAAATCGGGGCCGCGAGCAGTACTTC.

This sequence joins TRBV5-1 and TRBJ1-5; D is uncertain. The germline gives CDR1 SGHRS, CDR2 YFSETQ. V was trimmed by 2 bases and J by 2 bases, leaving 11 bases between them. The CDR3 totals 15 residues. The CDR3 sequence: CASSFPSIGNQPQHF. The CDR3 DNA follows: TGCGCCAGCAGCTTTCCCAGTATAGGCAATCAGCCCCAGCATTTT.

The genes are TRBV7-2 and TRBJ2-2, with a tentative D call TRBD1 (5 bases). CDR1 SGHTA and CDR2 FQGNSA come from the germline V gene. V lost 2 bases, J lost 5 bases, and 15 bases lay in between. The CDR3 length is 16 residues. The CDR3 coding sequence is TGTGCCAGCAGCTTACAAGGGGTTGGCACAACCGGGGAGCTGTTTTTT. It codes for CASSLQGVGTTGELFF.

This rearrangement joins TRBV2 to TRBJ1-5, with D hard to call. V was trimmed by 4 bases and J by 0 bases, leaving 7 bases between them. The CDR3 loop spans 14 amino acids. Germline assignment: CDR1 SNHLY and CDR2 FYNNEI. The CDR3: CASSARYSNQPQHF. CDR3 DNA sequence: TGTGCCAGCAGTGCCCGTTATAGCAATCAGCCCCAGCATTTT. Together with reference TRBV2 and TRBJ1-5, the CDR3 gives the full variable domain: EPEVTQTPSHQVTQMGQEVILRCVPISNHLYFYWYRQILGQKVEFLVSFYNNEISEKSEIFDDQFSVERPDGSNFTLKIRSTKLEDSAMYFCASSARYSNQPQHFGDGTRLSIL.

Remarks on this clonotype: A much larger clonotype is one base distant, so this may be a read error. The CDR3 DNA sequence: TGTGCCAGCAGTGCCGCAGAGGCAACTAATGAAAAACTGTTTTTT. Residues: CASSAAEATNEKLFF. The gene calls are TRBV2 and TRBJ1-4; no firm D call. Germline lookup yields CDR1 SNHLY and CDR2 FYNNEI. Trimming pared 4 bases from V and 0 bases from J, leaving 9 bases between. The CDR3 is 15 residues long.

V and J are TRBV2 and TRBJ2-3, with TRBD1 matching 8 bases. The CDR3 contains 16 residues. CDR1 and CDR2 (germline): SNHLY, FYNNEI. The trim removed 8 bases at V and 0 bases at J, leaving 10 bases unmatched. DNA for the CDR3: TGTGCCAGCTCCGGGACAGGCACCCTTAGCACAGATACGCAGTATTTT. It encodes CASSGTGTLSTDTQYF.

This clonotype was recorded many times. The rearrangement joins TRBV29-1 to TRBJ2-1; D assignment may be TRBD1 or TRBD2 (5 bases each). The length of the CDR3 is 12 residues. The germline CDR1 and CDR2 sequences are SQVTM and ANQGSEA. V dropped 7 bases and J dropped 5 bases, with 12 bases sitting between them. The CDR3 DNA reads TGCAGCGGGGACCTATTCGACAATGAGCAGTTCTTC. It codes for CSGDLFDNEQFF.